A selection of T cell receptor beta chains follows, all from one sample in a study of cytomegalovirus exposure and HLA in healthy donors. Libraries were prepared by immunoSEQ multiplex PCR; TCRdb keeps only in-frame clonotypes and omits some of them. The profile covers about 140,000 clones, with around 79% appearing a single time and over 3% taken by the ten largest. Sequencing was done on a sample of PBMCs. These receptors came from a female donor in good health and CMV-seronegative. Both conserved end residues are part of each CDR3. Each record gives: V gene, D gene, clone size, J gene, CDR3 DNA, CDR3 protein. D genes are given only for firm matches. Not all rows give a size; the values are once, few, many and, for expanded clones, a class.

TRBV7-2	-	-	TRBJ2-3	TGTGCCAGCAGCTCTGACGGGAAGCTAACGCAGTATTTT	CASSSDGKLTQYF
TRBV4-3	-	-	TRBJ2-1	TGCGCCAGCAGCCAAGAGGCGAGGAACGGATACAATGAGCAGTTCTTC	CASSQEARNGYNEQFF
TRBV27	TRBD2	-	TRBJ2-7	TGTGCCAGCAGTTTAACTGGCGGGAGTAGGCTCGAGCAGTACTTC	CASSLTGGSRLEQYF
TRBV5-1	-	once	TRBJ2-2	TGCGCCAGCAGCTTGGCGGGGGACGGGGAGCTGTTTTTT	CASSLAGDGELFF
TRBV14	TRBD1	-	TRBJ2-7	TGTGCCAGCAGCCAACTGAGGGGGCTGCTCGACGAGCAGTACTTC	CASSQLRGLLDEQYF
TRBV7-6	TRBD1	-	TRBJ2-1	TGTGCCAGCAGCTCCCGACAGGGGAAGGTCAATGAGCAGTTCTTC	CASSSRQGKVNEQFF
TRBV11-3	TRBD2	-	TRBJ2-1	TGTGCCAGCAGCTTCGAAGGGGGACTAGCGTACAATGAGCAGTTCTTC	CASSFEGGLAYNEQFF
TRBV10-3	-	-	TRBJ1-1	TGTGCCATCAGTGATGAGCGGGACACTGAAGCTTTCTTT	CAISDERDTEAFF
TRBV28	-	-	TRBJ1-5	TGTGCCAGCAGTTTACGGCAGGGCCTAGGGCAGCCCCAGCATTTT	CASSLRQGLGQPQHF
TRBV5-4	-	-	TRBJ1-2	TGTGCCAGCAGCTTGGTACGGGACACCTATGGCTACACCTTC	CASSLVRDTYGYTF
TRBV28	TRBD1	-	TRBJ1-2	TGTGCCAGCAGTGGACAGGGGGCAACGGGGTATGGCTACACCTTC	CASSGQGATGYGYTF
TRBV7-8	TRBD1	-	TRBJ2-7	TGTGCCAGCAGCCCCGGGACAGGGAGTTCGGGGGAGCAGTACTTC	CASSPGTGSSGEQYF
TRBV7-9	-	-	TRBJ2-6	TGTGCCAGCAGCCCGCGTGACTCATCGTCTGGGGCCAACGTCCTGACTTTC	CASSPRDSSSGANVLTF
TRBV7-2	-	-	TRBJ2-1	TGTGCCAGCAGCCCCCGGGGGGACGGGGGGCGATGGAATGAGCAGTTCTTC	CASSPRGDGGRWNEQFF
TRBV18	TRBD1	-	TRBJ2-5	TGTGCCAGCTCACTGGGACAGGGGAGAGAGACCCAGTACTTC	CASSLGQGRETQYF
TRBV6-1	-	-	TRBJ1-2	TGTGCCAGCAGCCAAGTCCAGGGGATGGATGGCTACACCTTC	CASSQVQGMDGYTF
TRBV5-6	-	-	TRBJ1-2	TGTGCCAGGGCCCATGGCTACACCTTC	CARAHGYTF
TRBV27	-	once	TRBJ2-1	TGTGCCAGCAGTTTCCCCCCTGCGAGTAATGAGCAGTTCTTC	CASSFPPASNEQFF
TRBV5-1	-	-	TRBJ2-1	TGCGCCAGCAGCTCGCGATCGGGGGGCCTGGGTGAGCAGTTCTTC	CASSSRSGGLGEQFF
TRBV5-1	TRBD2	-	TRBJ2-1	TGCGCCAGCAGCTTGGTTTCGAGCGGGGGGGAGAATGAGCAGTTCTTC	CASSLVSSGGENEQFF
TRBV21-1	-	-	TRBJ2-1	TGTGCCAGCCCCTCGACGGAGTACAATGAGCAGTTCTTC	CASPSTEYNEQFF
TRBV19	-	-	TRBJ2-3	TGTGCCAGTAGAGGGGGAAACACAGATACGCAGTATTTT	CASRGGNTDTQYF
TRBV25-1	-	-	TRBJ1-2	TGTGCCAGCAGTCAGGATGGCTACACCTTC	CASSQDGYTF
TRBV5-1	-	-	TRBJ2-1	TGCGCCAGCGGGTCGGAGGTTTACAATGAGCAGTTCTTC	CASGSEVYNEQFF
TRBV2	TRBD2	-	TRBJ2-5	TGTGCCAGCAGTGAACCTAGCGGGGACTCCTGGCGTGAGGACTTC	CASSEPSGDSWREDF
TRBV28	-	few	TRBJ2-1	TGTGCCAGCAGTTTCCCCAACAATGAGCAGTTCTTC	CASSFPNNEQFF
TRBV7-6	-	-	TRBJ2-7	TGTGCCAGCAGCTTAGGGGGCGTTGGAGCCTCCTACGAGCAGTACTTC	CASSLGGVGASYEQYF
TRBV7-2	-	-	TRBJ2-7	TGTGCCAGCAGCATAGACATTAGCTCCACCTACGAGCAGTACTTC	CASSIDISSTYEQYF
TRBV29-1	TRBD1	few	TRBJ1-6	TGCAGCGCTAAGGACAGGGGCCATAATTCACCCCTCCACTTT	CSAKDRGHNSPLHF
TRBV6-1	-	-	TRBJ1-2	TGTGCCAGCAGTGCGGAGGACAGAGTCTATGGCTACACCTTC	CASSAEDRVYGYTF
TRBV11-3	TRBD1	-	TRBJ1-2	TGTGCCAGCAGCTTAGTCGGACAGGGGGGTTATGGCTACACCTTC	CASSLVGQGGYGYTF
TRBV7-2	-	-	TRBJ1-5	TGTGCCAGCAGCACAGGGACGCAGCCCCAGCATTTT	CASSTGTQPQHF
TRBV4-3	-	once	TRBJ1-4	TGCGCCAGCAGCCAAGTACACGGGATTAATGAAAAACTGTTTTTT	CASSQVHGINEKLFF
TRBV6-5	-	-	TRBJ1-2	TGTGCCAGCAGTTACACGGGGTCTACTGGCTACACCTTC	CASSYTGSTGYTF
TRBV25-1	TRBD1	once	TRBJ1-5	TGTGCCAGCAGAGGGGACAGTGGAAACCCCAATCAGCCCCAGCATTTT	CASRGDSGNPNQPQHF
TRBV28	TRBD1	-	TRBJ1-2	TGTGCCAGCAGTAAACCGACAGGGCGGGGCTACACCTTC	CASSKPTGRGYTF
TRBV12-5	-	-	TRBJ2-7	TGTGCTAGTGGTTTGGTGAACGGTGCGGGCGAGCAGTACTTC	CASGLVNGAGEQYF
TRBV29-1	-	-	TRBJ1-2	TGCAGCGGGAGGATTTCGACAGGAGTAGCTAACTATGGCTACACCTTC	CSGRISTGVANYGYTF
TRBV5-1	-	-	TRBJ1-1	TGCGCCAGCAGCTTGGGGGGGGCGGGGGTTACTGAAGCTTTCTTT	CASSLGGAGVTEAFF
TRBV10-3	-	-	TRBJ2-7	TGTGCCATCAGTGCCGGGACTCTAAGTCAGTACGAGCAGTACTTC	CAISAGTLSQYEQYF
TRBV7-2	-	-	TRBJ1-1	TGTGCCAGCAGCTTTCGGGGATACACTGAAGCTTTCTTT	CASSFRGYTEAFF
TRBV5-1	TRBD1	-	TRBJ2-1	TGCGCCAGCAGCTTGAACAGGGGAAGTAGCAATGAGCAGTTCTTC	CASSLNRGSSNEQFF
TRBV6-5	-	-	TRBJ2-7	TGTGCCAGCGGATCTAGAGGAGGCTACGAGCAGTACTTC	CASGSRGGYEQYF
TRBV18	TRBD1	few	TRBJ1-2	TGTGCCAGCTCCCCGGGGACAGCTACCTCTAACTATGGCTACACCTTC	CASSPGTATSNYGYTF
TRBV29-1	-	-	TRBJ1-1	TGCAGCGTTGAAGATCAAGCAGGGGAAGGGAACACTGAAGCTTTCTTT	CSVEDQAGEGNTEAFF
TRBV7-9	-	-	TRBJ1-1	TGTGCCAGCAGCTTAGGCAGGGTTAATGAAGCTTTCTTT	CASSLGRVNEAFF
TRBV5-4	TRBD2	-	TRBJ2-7	TGTGCCAGCAGCCTGGGACTAGCGGGACGCGAGCAGTACTTC	CASSLGLAGREQYF
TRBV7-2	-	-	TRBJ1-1	TGTGCCAGCAGCTTCCTCAGAGGGGAAGCTTTCTTT	CASSFLRGEAFF
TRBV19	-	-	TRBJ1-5	TGTGCCAGTAGTGGAGACAGCTATAGCAATCAGCCCCAGCATTTT	CASSGDSYSNQPQHF